One sample yielded the 18 T cell receptor beta chains listed below, sequenced in a study of T cell responses to AZD1222 COVID-19 vaccine. Profiling relied on immunoSEQ multiplex PCR, and the TCRdb table lists in-frame clones only, not all of them. Of about 94,000 clones listed, roughly 90% are singletons. The specimen was peripheral blood, collected 28 days after the second AZD1222 dose. The receptor set was obtained from an adult who received the AZD1222 COVID-19 vaccine.

This chain connects TRBV27 to TRBJ1-2; no definite D call. There are 12 residues in the CDR3. V gave up 7 bases and J gave up 0 bases, with 6 bases separating them. CDR1 is MNHEY, CDR2 SMNVEV, per germline (reference sequence). CDR3 amino acids: CASKRPNYGYTF. CDR3 DNA: TGTGCCAGCAAGCGACCTAACTATGGCTACACCTTC.

This chain connects TRBV4-3 to TRBJ2-3, with 10 bases identical to TRBD1. The CDR3 has 18 residues. Trimming at V came to 0 bases and at J to 6 bases, leaving 12 bases not matched to a gene. Germline V CDR1 and CDR2: LGHNA, YSLEER. CDR3 sequence: CASSQDRFLTGGLDTQYF. As DNA, the CDR3 is TGCGCCAGCAGCCAAGATCGTTTTTTGACAGGGGGCTTGGATACGCAGTATTTT.

The chain joins TRBV21-1 to TRBJ1-3. TRBV21-1 is flagged as a pseudogene. This CDR3 comprises 16 residues. The CDR3 bases are TGTGCCAGCAGCAAAGAGGCTGCCAGCTCTGGAAACACCATATATTTT. As protein: CASSKEAASSGNTIYF.

V usage is TRBV10-3 and J usage is TRBJ2-1; D may be TRBD2 (6 bases). This CDR3 has 13 residues. Per germline, CDR1 ENHRY and CDR2 SYGVKD. The germline V and J ends were trimmed by 2 bases and 6 bases, with 8 bases remaining between them. CDR3 DNA: TGTGCCATCAGTGAGCTGGGGGGCAATGAGCAGTTCTTC. This sequence encodes CAISELGGNEQFF.

J is TRBJ1-2 and V is TRBV12-3 or TRBV12-4; D is uncertain. This CDR3 has 11 amino acids. V was shortened by 4 bases and J by 5 bases, with 5 bases between the two germline ends. The CDR3 sequence is CASSYTYGYTF. DNA for the CDR3: TGTGCCAGCAGTTACACGTATGGCTACACCTTC.

V and J are TRBV6-5 and TRBJ2-7, with a possible D match to TRBD1 (5 bases). The V gene's germline CDR1 is MNHEY and CDR2 SVGAGI. The CDR3 has 15 residues. V lost 2 bases, J lost 2 bases, and 13 bases lay in between. The CDR3 region is CASSYGARSPYEQYF. The CDR3 DNA reads as TGTGCCAGCAGTTACGGGGCCAGGTCGCCCTACGAGCAGTACTTC.

The rearrangement links TRBV19 to TRBJ2-5; the D gene is possibly TRBD1 (5 bases). CDR1 LNHDA and CDR2 SQIVND come from the germline V gene (reference sequence). This CDR3 has 15 amino acids. Trimming shortened V by 3 bases and J by 4 bases, and 15 bases separated the two germline ends. The CDR3 bases are TGTGCCAGTAGTATTCGTCTAGGGGTAGGAGAGACCCAGTACTTC. It specifies CASSIRLGVGETQYF. The full variable domain, completed using reference TRBV19 and TRBJ2-5, is DGGITQSPKYLFRKEGQNVTLSCEQNLNHDAMYWYRQDPGQGLRLIYYSQIVNDFQKGDIAEGYSVSREKKESFPLTVTSAQKNPTAFYLCASSIRLGVGETQYFGPGTRLLVL.

This rearrangement joins TRBV19 to TRBJ1-1, with D possibly being TRBD1 (5 bases). This CDR3 spans 13 amino acids. The germline gives CDR1 LNHDA, CDR2 SQIVND (reference sequence). V dropped 4 bases and J dropped 4 bases, with 10 bases sitting between them. The CDR3 reads CASSSQGGTEAFF. For the CDR3, the DNA is TGTGCCAGTAGTAGTCAGGGAGGCACTGAAGCTTTCTTT.

V is TRBV3-1 (or the pseudogene TRBV3-2) and J is TRBJ2-3; 8 bases match TRBD2. Losses at the gene ends were 2 bases for V and 0 bases for J; bases not matched to a gene: 4. Germline-derived CDR1 and CDR2 are LGHDT and YNNKEL (reference sequence). The CDR3 totals 16 residues. The CDR3 sequence: CASSQRTSGSTDTQYF. In DNA, the CDR3 is TGTGCCAGCAGCCAAAGAACTAGCGGCAGCACAGATACGCAGTATTTT.

V usage is TRBV3-1 (or the pseudogene TRBV3-2) and J usage is TRBJ1-4, with no clear D. Germline lookup yields CDR1 LGHDT and CDR2 YNNKEL (reference sequence). The CDR3 has 13 residues. The germline V and J ends were trimmed by 0 bases and 4 bases, with 3 bases remaining between them. The DNA of the CDR3 is TGTGCCAGCAGCCAAGACCTTAATGAAAAACTGTTTTTT. It yields the protein CASSQDLNEKLFF.

This chain joins TRBV3-1 (or the pseudogene TRBV3-2) and TRBJ1-5; D gene uncertain. CDR3 length: 13 amino acids. Germline CDR1 is LGHDT and CDR2 is YNNKEL (reference sequence). Trimming removed 2 bases from V and 6 bases from J, with 8 bases in between. CDR3 loop: CASSQMGGQPQHF. CDR3 coding DNA: TGTGCCAGCAGCCAAATGGGCGGTCAGCCCCAGCATTTT.

The CDR3 here is CASSQVRNQRELFF. The DNA of the CDR3 is TGCGCCAGCAGCCAAGTCAGGAACCAGAGGGAGCTGTTTTTT. The chain couples TRBV4-1 to TRBJ2-2; no definite D call. Germline CDR1 MGHRA, CDR2 YSYEKL. The V end lost 1 base, the J end lost 9 bases, and 12 bases lay between the germline ends. The CDR3 is 14 amino acids.

The V and J genes are TRBV15 and TRBJ2-7, with no clear D. From germline, CDR1 is LNHNV and CDR2 YYDKDF (reference sequence). CDR3 length: 13 amino acids. The V and J ends lost 6 bases and 2 bases respectively, with 11 bases between them. CDR3 loop: CATSPAVTYEQYF. Written as DNA, the CDR3 is TGTGCCACCAGTCCCGCGGTAACCTACGAGCAGTACTTC.

The chain is built from TRBV15 and TRBJ1-1; 7 bases match TRBD1. This CDR3 region has 15 residues. V gave up 1 base and J gave up 4 bases; unmatched junction bases: 6. Germline loops: CDR1 LNHNV, CDR2 YYDKDF (reference sequence). The CDR3 loop reads CATSRGGGAGTEAFF. CDR3 DNA: TGTGCCACCAGCAGAGGAGGGGGCGCGGGCACTGAAGCTTTCTTT.

The chain couples TRBV6-2 or TRBV6-3 to TRBJ2-2; TRBD1 agrees at 9 bases. This CDR3 region has 17 residues. The J segment lost 6 bases and the V segment lost 4 bases, leaving 12 bases of the junction unmatched. The germline V gene has CDR1 MNHEY and CDR2 SVGEGT. Here the CDR3 reads CASSWGPGQGLPGELFF. CDR3 nucleotides: TGTGCCAGCAGTTGGGGACCGGGACAGGGTTTACCCGGGGAGCTGTTTTTT.

This clone was detected only a few times. V and J are TRBV5-4 and TRBJ2-3; no reliable D call. This CDR3 has 14 amino acids. From germline, CDR1 is SGHNT and CDR2 YYREEE (reference sequence). V lost 1 base to trimming and J lost 5 bases, with 11 bases between them. CDR3 region: CASSLIGSEDTQYF. CDR3 bases: TGTGCCAGCAGCTTGATCGGGTCGGAAGATACGCAGTATTTT.

The chain has TRBV6-5 and TRBJ1-5; no clear D gene. The V gene's germline CDR1 is MNHEY and CDR2 SVGAGI. This CDR3 contains 14 residues. Trimming left V 2 bases short and J 2 bases short, with 7 bases between. The CDR3 DNA is TGTGCCAGCAGTTACAGCCTTCGCAATCAGCCCCAGCATTTT. This codes for CASSYSLRNQPQHF.

This chain joins TRBV5-6 and TRBJ2-7; D gene uncertain. Germline loops: CDR1 SGHDT, CDR2 YYEEEE. V was trimmed by 0 bases and J by 2 bases, leaving 9 bases between them. This CDR3 is 14 amino acids long. The CDR3 region has the DNA TGTGCCAGCAGCTTGGCCGGCCGTCCCTACGAGCAGTACTTC. It is translated as CASSLAGRPYEQYF. The whole variable domain, filled in from reference TRBV5-6 and TRBJ2-7, reads DAGVTQSPTHLIKTRGQQVTLRCSPKSGHDTVSWYQQALGQGPQFIFQYYEEEERQRGNFPDRFSGHQFPNYSSELNVNALLLGDSALYLCASSLAGRPYEQYFGPGTRLTVT.